The 6 T cell receptor beta chains below were found in one sample sequenced in a study of OX40 agonist ivuxolimab in advanced cancers. Clones were sequenced by immunoSEQ multiplex PCR, and TCRdb holds only the in-frame ones, with some missing. Here the sample spans about 22,000 clones, 84% being singletons. Sequences were derived from CD4+ or CD8+ T cells sorted from blood, sampled in a trial of the OX40 agonist ivuxolimab. These receptors originate from an adult with an advanced solid tumor such as melanoma, head and neck, liver or kidney cancer.

The J gene is TRBJ2-3, the V gene TRBV4-1; a weak D match, TRBD1 (5 bases). This CDR3 region has 16 residues. CDR1 is MGHRA, CDR2 YSYEKL, per germline. V lost 5 bases, J lost 1 base, and 16 bases lay in between. This CDR3 reads CASSWGSTDGTDTQYF. CDR3 DNA: TGCGCCAGCAGCTGGGGCTCCACCGACGGCACAGATACGCAGTATTTT.

The chain is built from TRBV7-3 and TRBJ2-7; 10 bases are shared with TRBD2. This CDR3 is 16 amino acids long. Germline V lookup: CDR1 SGHTA, CDR2 FQGTGA. V shed 1 base, J shed 3 bases, and the junction held 6 bases outside the gene matches. Here the CDR3 reads CASSLNPAGGVYEQYF. CDR3 in DNA: TGTGCCAGCAGCTTAAACCCAGCGGGAGGGGTCTACGAGCAGTACTTC. Based on the CDR3 plus reference TRBV7-3 and TRBJ2-7, the full variable domain is GAGVSQTPSNKVTEKGKYVELRCDPISGHTALYWYRQSLGQGPEFLIYFQGTGAADDSGLPNDRFFAVRPEGSVSTLKIQRTERGDSAVYLCASSLNPAGGVYEQYFGPGTRLTVT.

This clone was observed a single time. The CDR3 reads CASSYPDRGDNEQFF. As DNA, the CDR3 is TGTGCCAGCAGTTACCCGGACAGGGGAGACAATGAGCAGTTCTTC. V gene TRBV28 combines with J gene TRBJ2-1; 9 bases line up with TRBD1. V was pared by 4 bases and J by 5 bases, with 6 bases of the junction left unmatched. CDR1 is MDHEN, CDR2 SYDVKM, per germline. This CDR3 is built from 15 residues.

The genes are TRBV7-9 and TRBJ2-6; TRBD1 or TRBD2 may be the D gene (6 bases each). The germline V gene has CDR1 SEHNR and CDR2 FQNEAQ (reference sequence). Trimming removed 9 bases from V and 0 bases from J, with 24 bases in between. CDR3 length equals 19 residues. In DNA form, the CDR3 reads TGTGCCAGTGAAAATGGCCGGGGGCGCTTGTCCTCTGGGGCCAACGTCCTGACTTTC. Protein product: CASENGRGRLSSGANVLTF. The variable domain in full, completed from reference TRBV7-9 and TRBJ2-6, reads DTGVSQNPRHKITKRGQNVTFRCDPISEHNRLYWYRQTLGQGPEFLTYFQNEAQLEKSRLLSDRFSAERPKGSFSTLEIQRTEQGDSAMYLCASENGRGRLSSGANVLTFGAGSRLTVL.

The chain uses TRBV15 and TRBJ2-7; D unclear. The V end was cut by 0 bases, the J end by 0 bases, with 15 bases between. The CDR3 consists of 17 residues. The germline V gene has CDR1 LNHNV and CDR2 YYDKDF (reference sequence). The CDR3 sequence: CATSRDLGQAISYEQYF. DNA of the CDR3: TGTGCCACCAGCAGAGATCTGGGCCAGGCCATCTCCTACGAGCAGTACTTC.

The genes are TRBV9 and TRBJ1-2; 7 bases align to TRBD1. Germline V gene sequence: CDR1 SGDLS, CDR2 YYNGEE. Losses at the gene ends were 0 bases for V and 7 bases for J; bases not matched to a gene: 6. This CDR3 contains 14 residues. The CDR3 DNA reads as TGTGCCAGCAGCGTAGGGTCAGGGGGGGCTGGCTACACCTTC. Protein: CASSVGSGGAGYTF.